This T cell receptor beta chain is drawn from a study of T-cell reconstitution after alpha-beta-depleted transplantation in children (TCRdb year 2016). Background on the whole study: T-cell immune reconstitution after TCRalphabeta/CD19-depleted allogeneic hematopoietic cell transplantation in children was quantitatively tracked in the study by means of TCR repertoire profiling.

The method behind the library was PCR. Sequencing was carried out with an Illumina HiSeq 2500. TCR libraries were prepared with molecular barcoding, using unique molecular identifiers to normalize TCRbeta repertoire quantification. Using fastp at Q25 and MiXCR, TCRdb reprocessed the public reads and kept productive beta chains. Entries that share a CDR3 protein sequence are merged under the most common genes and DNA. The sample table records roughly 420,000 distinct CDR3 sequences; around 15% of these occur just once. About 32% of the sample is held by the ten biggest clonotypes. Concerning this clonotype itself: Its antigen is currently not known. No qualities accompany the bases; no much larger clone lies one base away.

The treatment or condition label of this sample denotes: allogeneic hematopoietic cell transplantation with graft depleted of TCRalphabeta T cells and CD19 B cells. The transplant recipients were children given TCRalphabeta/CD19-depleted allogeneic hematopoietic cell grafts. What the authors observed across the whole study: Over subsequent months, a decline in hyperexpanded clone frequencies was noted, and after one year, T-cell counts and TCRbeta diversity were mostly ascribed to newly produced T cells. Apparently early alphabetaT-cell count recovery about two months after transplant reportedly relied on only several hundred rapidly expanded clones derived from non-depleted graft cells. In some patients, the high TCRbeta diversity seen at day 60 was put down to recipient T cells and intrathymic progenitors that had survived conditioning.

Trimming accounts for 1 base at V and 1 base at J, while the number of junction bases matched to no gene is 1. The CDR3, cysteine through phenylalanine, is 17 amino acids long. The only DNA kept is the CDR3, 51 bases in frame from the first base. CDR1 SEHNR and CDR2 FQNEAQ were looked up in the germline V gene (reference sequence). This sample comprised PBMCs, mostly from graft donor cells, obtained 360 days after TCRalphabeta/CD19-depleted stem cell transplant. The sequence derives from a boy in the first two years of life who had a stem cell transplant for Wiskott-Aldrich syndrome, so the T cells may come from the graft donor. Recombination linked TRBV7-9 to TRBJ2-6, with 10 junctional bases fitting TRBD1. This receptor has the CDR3 CASSLGTGGSGANVLTF. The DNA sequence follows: TGTGCCAGCAGCTTAGGGACAGGGGGGTCTGGGGCCAACGTCCTGACTTTC.